The 17 T cell receptor beta chains given below trace back to one sample, sequenced in a study of T cell responses to AZD1222 COVID-19 vaccine. TCRdb keeps only in-frame clones here, not all; method: immunoSEQ multiplex PCR. The sample has some 200,000 clones, about 90% seen once; the top ten hold 6.1%. The material was peripheral blood, obtained on day 0 of AZD1222 vaccination. These receptors all stem from an adult in good health.

The chain has TRBV27 and TRBJ2-3, with D maybe TRBD1 (5 bases). CDR3 length: 15 residues. From germline, CDR1 is MNHEY and CDR2 SMNVEV (reference sequence). Between the trimmed V and J ends, which lost 2 bases and 4 bases, there was a span of 13 bases. This CDR3 reads CASSLRGNGADTQYF. CDR3 coding DNA: TGTGCCAGCAGTTTAAGGGGTAATGGGGCAGATACGCAGTATTTT.

The chain has TRBV25-1 and TRBJ1-6; D not certain. V lost 5 bases and J lost 7, with 12 bases in between. Germline values: CDR1 MGHDK, CDR2 SYGVNS. This CDR3 is 14 amino acids long. Here the CDR3 DNA reads TGTGCCAGCAGTAACCGGCCGGAAAATTCACCCCTCCACTTT. Translation: CASSNRPENSPLHF.

V gene TRBV18 combines with J gene TRBJ1-3; 7 bases map to TRBD1. The CDR3 loop spans 15 amino acids. From germline, CDR1 is KGHSH and CDR2 LQKENI. J was trimmed by 0 bases and V by 5 bases; bases with no gene match: 4. The CDR3 loop reads CASSFDRDSGNTIYF. The CDR3, as DNA: TGTGCCAGCTCATTCGACAGGGACTCTGGAAACACCATATATTTT.

This clone is a singleton in its sample. The chain couples TRBV5-6 to TRBJ1-5; 7 bases match TRBD1. V dropped 6 bases and J dropped 1; count of bases not matched to a gene: 4. This CDR3 region has 14 residues. The germline CDR1 and CDR2 sequences are SGHDT and YYEEEE. The CDR3 region is CASKRQGSNQPQHF. DNA of the CDR3: TGTGCCAGCAAAAGACAGGGCAGCAATCAGCCCCAGCATTTT.

This chain joins TRBV5-4 and TRBJ2-2; 9 nucleotides match TRBD2. Trimming removed 6 bases from V and 6 bases from J; junction bases left unmatched: 15. The CDR3 consists of 17 residues. From germline, CDR1 is SGHNT and CDR2 YYREEE (reference sequence). The CDR3 DNA follows: TGTGCCAGCACCCCTGTGGCGGGAGGGCCTGCCGCCGGGGAGCTGTTTTTT. Amino acids: CASTPVAGGPAAGELFF.

A word on this clone: The same CDR3 arises from other DNA sequences in this sample as well. The chain uses TRBV6-5 and TRBJ1-1; 7 bases map to TRBD1. This CDR3 has 14 residues. The germline gives CDR1 MNHEY, CDR2 SVGAGI. Unmatched junction bases numbered 7, after V lost 6 bases and J lost 3 bases. The CDR3 here is CASSYRQGYTEAFF. The DNA for the CDR3 is TGTGCCAGCAGCTACCGACAGGGATACACTGAAGCTTTCTTT.

The chain uses TRBV3-1 (or the pseudogene TRBV3-2) and TRBJ1-5; no firm D call. The CDR3 spans 14 residues. CDR1 and CDR2 from the germline V gene are LGHDT and YNNKEL (reference sequence). Trimming took 4 bases from V and 5 from J, leaving 12 bases between them. As DNA, the CDR3 is TGTGCCAGCAGCCCAAGGGCTCAAGATCAGCCCCAGCATTTT. Translated: CASSPRAQDQPQHF.

The chain links TRBV5-8 to TRBJ1-5, with D uncertain. The CDR3 runs 11 residues. Germline V gene data show CDR1 as SGHTS and CDR2 as YDEGEE. Trimming took 4 bases from V and 9 from J, leaving 8 bases between them. The CDR3 spells CASSLRGPQHF. In DNA form, the CDR3 reads TGTGCCAGCAGCCTCCGCGGGCCCCAGCATTTT.

The chain joins TRBV28 to TRBJ2-7, with D unclear. The CDR3 has 14 residues. From germline, CDR1 is MDHEN and CDR2 SYDVKM. Between the trimmed V and J ends, which lost 4 bases and 4 bases, there was a span of 14 bases. CDR3 DNA: TGTGCCAGCAGTTCCCAAAAGGGCCTATACGAGCAGTACTTC. This gives the protein CASSSQKGLYEQYF.

The CDR3 protein is CASSRGLAGLGTQYF. The CDR3 bases are TGTGCCAGCAGCAGAGGACTAGCGGGTCTAGGGACGCAGTATTTT. The chain combines TRBV6-6 with TRBJ2-3; 11 bases line up with TRBD2. Germline CDR1 MNHNY, CDR2 SVGAGI (reference sequence). Trimming removed 6 bases from V and 9 bases from J; junction bases left unmatched: 11. The length of the CDR3 is 15 residues.

This clone has just one count. The chain links TRBV9 to TRBJ2-3, with D hard to call. Germline V gene lookup returns CDR1 SGDLS and CDR2 YYNGEE. The V end was cut by 3 bases, the J end by 2 bases, with 10 bases between. The CDR3 is 14 amino acids. The CDR3 DNA sequence: TGTGCCAGCAGCGCCCTGACCCCCACAGATACGCAGTATTTT. Its translation is CASSALTPTDTQYF.

This chain links TRBV7-4 with TRBJ1-4, with 7 bases identical to TRBD1. This CDR3 contains 16 residues. Germline V gene sequence: CDR1 SGHVT, CDR2 SQSDAQ. J was trimmed by 5 bases and V by 5 bases; bases with no gene match: 11. For the CDR3, the DNA is TGTGCCAGCAGCCCGACCGTACGGGACAGAAATGAAAAACTGTTTTTT. As protein: CASSPTVRDRNEKLFF. The variable domain in full, with the rest retrieved from reference TRBV7-4 and TRBJ1-4, is GAGVSQSPRYKVAKRGRDVALRCDSISGHVTLYWYRQTLGQGSEVLTYSQSDAQRDKSGRPSGRFSAERPERSVSTLKIQRTEQGDSAVYLCASSPTVRDRNEKLFFGSGTQLSVL.

The CDR3 here is CASRTGNSNQPQHF. For the CDR3, the DNA is TGTGCCAGCAGGACAGGTAATAGCAATCAGCCCCAGCATTTT. The chain joins TRBV28 to TRBJ1-5; a weak D match, TRBD1 (6 bases). V was pared by 6 bases and J by 0 bases, with 9 bases between. The CDR3 has 14 residues. Germline CDR1 and CDR2: MDHEN and SYDVKM.

The chain has TRBV19 and TRBJ1-6; D gene unclear. This CDR3 contains 15 residues. Trimming stripped 0 bases from V and 6 bases from J, with 9 bases between. Germline values: CDR1 LNHDA, CDR2 SQIVND (reference sequence). The CDR3 nucleotides read TGTGCCAGTAGTATAGATCTTCCGACTAATTCACCCCTCCACTTT. Its protein is CASSIDLPTNSPLHF.

This clone appeared once. The chain recombines TRBV27 with TRBJ2-7, with 8 bases identical to TRBD1. Germline values: CDR1 MNHEY, CDR2 SMNVEV (reference sequence). This CDR3 has 14 amino acids. V lost 5 bases and J lost 0; bases outside the gene matches: 3. CDR3 nucleotides: TGTGCCAGCAGTCGGACAGGGATCTCCTACGAGCAGTACTTC. This codes for CASSRTGISYEQYF.

CDR3 sequence: CASSRRDRGWVNTEAFF. CDR3 DNA: TGTGCCAGCAGTCGAAGGGACAGGGGCTGGGTGAACACTGAAGCTTTCTTT. The rearrangement uses TRBV27 and TRBJ1-1; TRBD1 aligns across 10 bases. Trimming removed 5 bases from V and 0 bases from J; junction bases left unmatched: 9. The CDR3 is 17 amino acids. Germline values: CDR1 MNHEY, CDR2 SMNVEV (reference sequence).

The table lists this clone with a count of one. The chain links TRBV19 to TRBJ2-6; D is uncertain. V gave up 3 bases and J gave up 1 base, with 7 bases separating them. The CDR3 is 15 amino acids. Germline V gene sequence: CDR1 LNHDA, CDR2 SQIVND (reference sequence). The CDR3 protein is CASSIMVSGANVLTF. Written as DNA, the CDR3 is TGTGCCAGTAGTATTATGGTTTCTGGGGCCAACGTCCTGACTTTC.